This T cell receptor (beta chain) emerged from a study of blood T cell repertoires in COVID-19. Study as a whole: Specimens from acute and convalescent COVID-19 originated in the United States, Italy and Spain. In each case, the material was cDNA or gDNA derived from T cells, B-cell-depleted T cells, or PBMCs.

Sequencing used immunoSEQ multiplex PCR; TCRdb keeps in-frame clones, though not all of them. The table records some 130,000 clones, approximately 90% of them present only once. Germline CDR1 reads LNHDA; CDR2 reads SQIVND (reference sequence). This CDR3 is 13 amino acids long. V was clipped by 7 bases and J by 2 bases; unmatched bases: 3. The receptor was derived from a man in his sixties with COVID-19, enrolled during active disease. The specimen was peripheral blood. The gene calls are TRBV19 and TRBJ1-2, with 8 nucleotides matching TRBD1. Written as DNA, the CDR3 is TGTGCCAGTACCCGGACAGGGAACTATGGCTACACCTTC. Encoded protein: CASTRTGNYGYTF.